This TCR beta chain was recovered during a study of cytomegalovirus exposure and HLA in healthy donors (dated by TCRdb to between 2016 and 2019). About the investigation overall: An earlier analysis of a few hundred of the donors reported 276 Gb of sequence data and 95 million to 120 million unique TCR beta sequences obtained from about 179 million T cells. The aim of the study was to test whether cataloging public T cell receptors could identify signatures of past pathogen exposure. The number of typed donors differed by locus: roughly 620-640 for A, B, C, DRB1 and DQB1; some 500 for DQA1; some 610 for DPA1; and some 450 for DPB1. All discovery cohort repertoires had been generated on a single sequencing platform. Alongside the repertoire data, information on donor age, sex, ethnicity and CMV serostatus was compiled. The study used immunosequencing to profile the T cell repertoires of several hundred subjects and linked those repertoires to cytomegalovirus serostatus. HLA typing covered class I and class II loci at four-digit resolution. The study combined high-throughput TCR immunosequencing, statistical association of individual TCRs with disease status, and machine learning to predict cytomegalovirus infection status. Among about 400 genotyped donors of the cohort, an average of around 250,000 unique TCR beta nucleotide sequences was sequenced per donor, of which 15% to 20% were non-productive. A separate validation cohort of roughly 130 different subjects was used in addition to the roughly 720-subject first cohort. A later analysis re-analyzed previously published TCR beta repertoires from 500 to 700 donors and added high-resolution HLA genotyping to study TCR occurrence patterns. An early release covering roughly 640 HLA-typed donors comprised approximately 300 gigabases of sequencing data and some 79 million unique TCR sequences. An earlier analysis of around 580 of the donors used high-throughput TCR beta sequencing to judge whether each TCR beta V gene segment behaved as functional or pseudogenic. Of the 300 to 400 genotyped donors, 65% to 90% fell in the genetic ancestry cluster associated with self-reported Caucasian donors. Four to six DR-DQ haplotypes were handled as single units for association and clustering, since linkage in the cohort was strong. A later genetic analysis took genome-wide SNP genotypes for about 55% of the 666 donors and used that subset as a discovery cohort. Rather than drawing on any new phenotypic data, the later analysis identified candidate immune exposures from TCR beta sequences and the way those sequences occurred across donors.

Libraries were prepared through the immunoSEQ multiplex PCR assay. A mixture of 60 forward primers for TCR Vbeta segments and 13 reverse primers for TCR Jbeta segments was used in the multiplex PCR. A multiplex PCR assay on genomic DNA amplified the CDR3 region of rearranged TCR beta genes. The amplified TCR beta libraries were sequenced on the Illumina HiSeq System as 87-base-pair reads. Per the authors' processing: Across the 500 to 700 repertoires, a later analysis counted 80 million or so unique TCR beta chains, roughly 11 million of which were shared by at least two donors. Raw reads were error-corrected and collapsed into unique sequences by a nearest-neighbor algorithm in which closely related sequences were merged to remove PCR and sequencing errors. V, D and J gene segments were assigned by aligning CDR3 sequences to IMGT reference sequences. Each retained sequence needed at least a six-nucleotide match to both a V gene segment and a J gene segment. Rearrangements were called productive when the CDR3 lacked stop codons and stayed in frame with V and J; all others were non-productive. Following IMGT convention, CDR3 was defined as the stretch from the second conserved V-encoded cysteine to the conserved J-encoded phenylalanine. The earlier analysis of 587 of the donors excluded sequences that lacked an unambiguous match to a single V gene segment. An earlier analysis of approximately 590 of the donors called V segments functional above 56.7% productive rearrangements and segregating when the between-donor standard deviation exceeded 5%. To diagnose cytomegalovirus status from the catalog of TCR beta chain sequences, a statistical classification framework was built. In a later analysis, V and J genes were assigned by comparing TCR nucleotide sequences against IMGT/GENE-DB human TR gene sequences. The TCRdist pipeline was used in a later analysis to assign CDR3 sequences and most-parsimonious VDJ recombination scenarios. In a later analysis, each TCR beta chain was defined by its CDR3 amino acid sequence together with its V-gene family, and reads without a unique V-gene family were excluded. To address suspected cross-contamination and a sequencing artifact, a later analysis removed some 620 highly shared, low-generation-probability nucleotide sequences. For each public chain, a later analysis derived a clonal expansion index from normalized ranks of inferred template counts within each repertoire. In a later analysis, generation probabilities were computed using a VDJ recombination model fitted to out-of-frame rearrangements, and the results were checked against IGoR. Hypergeometric tests were used in a later analysis to score TCR-TCR, TCR-HLA and TCR-CMV co-occurrence, with a repertoire-size bias correction applied to the TCR pairs. False discovery rates were estimated in a later analysis by permuting HLA or CMV assignments 20 times. A later analysis grouped co-occurring TCRs with DBSCAN, adding TCRdist sequence similarity when clustering within HLA-allele-positive subsets. Repertoires with fewer than 30,000 or more than 120,000 public chains, plus five repertoires with anomalous nucleotide sharing, were excluded from co-occurrence clustering. TCRdb mirrors the immuneACCESS table, restricted to in-frame sequences. Some clones are absent from its copies; in checked studies, under half trace to an unresolved V gene, and the reason for the others is unknown. That table is the source of V, J and clone size, and D and trimming were worked out from the DNA. The sample table holds 85,000 to 120,000 clones, of which roughly 80% were seen once. The top ten constitute about 1.6% of the sample.

The cohort comprised some 680 healthy bone marrow donors. All cohort members were sampled while nominally healthy, although unrecorded immune exposures were likely present. The donor tested CMV seronegative, placing the donor among the 350 or so seronegative members of the cohort. Every donor gave a peripheral blood sample, and the peripheral blood mononuclear cells from that sample were used for TCR beta sequencing. Genomic DNA was extracted from the blood cell samples with the Qiagen DNeasy Blood Extraction Kit. Trimming takes 5 bases from V and 6 bases from J, and the germline ends sit 13 bases apart. Inclusive of the bounding cysteine and phenylalanine, the CDR3 is 13 residues long. Kept here is only the CDR3 DNA, which spans 39 bases and is read in frame from base 1. CDR1 and CDR2 are drawn from the germline V gene: MNHEY, SVGAGI. A word on this clone: There is no known antigen for this receptor. No much larger clone exists at a distance of one base, and base qualities are not known.

What the study reported, not specific to this receptor: In a later genetic analysis, fewer N-insertions in productive TCRs were reported among donors in an Asian-associated ancestry cluster than the roughly 700-donor mean. Linkage disequilibrium might explain the correlated functional status among segregating V segments, but an unknown experimental factor could not be ruled out. A cluster of highly shared sequence variants was judged likely to be a technical artifact of the sequencing pipeline. Because some donors lacked HLA typing at each locus, the association tests relied only on the typed subset. The authors suggested that the approach could potentially be extended to other disease states and immunological phenotypes. In this cohort, only TCR beta chains were sequenced, and detectable features were limited by the absence of alpha or paired-chain data. In an earlier analysis of roughly 500 of the donors, most TCR beta V segments appeared in productive rearrangements about 90% or about 30% of the time, broadly matching IMGT annotations. A later analysis found that TCR association rates varied across HLA loci, with DRB1 alleles showing the most associated TCRs and HLA-C alleles the fewest. Roughly uniform sequencing depth across donors was assumed in presence/absence analyses, although this assumption may not hold. V-gene and J-gene trimming of TCR beta chains was associated with a missense DCLRE1C variant in a later genetic analysis, and the association was replicated in an independent cohort. In a later analysis, HLA-associated TCR beta chains showed more clonal expansion and lower generation probabilities than non-associated chains that were equally common. The study gave a list of about 150 TCR beta chains associated with cytomegalovirus. While some public TCRs were present in many individuals, most TCR sequences turned up only very rarely across donors. Assigning TCR associations to individual alleles was difficult when HLA alleles, especially DR and DQ, strongly co-occurred. In vitro tests confirmed that a few of the cytomegalovirus-associated TCR beta chains recognize cytomegalovirus antigens. In both the original and validation cohorts, the classifier was reported to diagnose cytomegalovirus status with high specificity and sensitivity. Immune exposure information for the cohort was limited to CMV serostatus. Most CMV-associated TCR beta chains appeared to be HLA-restricted in a later analysis, and the HLA associations seemed to be driven largely by CMV exposure. A later analysis reported that several top co-occurrence clusters appeared linked to parvovirus B19, influenza, CMV and Epstein-Barr virus. Because counts were too low, approximately 18 rarely observed V segments, including chromosome 9 orphons, were excluded from the earlier analysis of fewer than 650 of the donors. A further reported finding was that TCR beta sequences accurately predicted the HLA-A and HLA-B alleles for most subjects in the first cohort. Specific HLA alleles were associated with roughly 16,000 TCR beta sequences at a false discovery rate of 0.05 in a later analysis. The 87-base-pair reads could not distinguish some IMGT-functional V segments, including TRBV6-2 and TRBV6-3, so those segments were excluded.

The material sequenced was PBMCs. This sequence originates from a middle-aged man in good health and CMV-seronegative. The chain is made from TRBV6-5 and TRBJ1-2, with the identity of the D gene unclear. In nucleotides, the sequence is TGTGCCAGCAGTATCCGACAACTGGATGGCTACACCTTC. Its amino acids are CASSIRQLDGYTF.